This T cell receptor beta chain was profiled in a study of vaccination effects on CD4 cells after COVID-19. The CDR3 extends over 14 amino acids. Per germline, CDR1 SEHNR and CDR2 FQNEAQ (reference sequence). The trim removed 3 bases at V and 9 bases at J, leaving 4 bases unmatched. Sequencing in the ViraFEST assay came after antigen-specific CD4+ T cells had been expanded with viral peptide pools, which were used to stimulate PBMC. After less than twelve days in culture, the CD4+ T cells were isolated. According to the study, vaccine recipients showed no prior SARS-CoV-2 infection and negative nucleocapsid antibodies. Some clones are missing from TCRdb's copy, which holds only in-frame ones; the method was immunoSEQ multiplex PCR. The sample lists approximately 25,000 clones; 65% to 75% were seen once. This clone was seen more than once but under ten times. Its antigen is currently unknown.

The V and J genes are TRBV7-9 and TRBJ1-6, with 8 bases fitting TRBD1. This sequence was found in a human donor who received a COVID-19 vaccine. The source material was CD4+ T cells from PBMCs cultured with SARS-CoV-2 spike peptides, sampled before COVID-19 vaccination. The CDR3 loop reads CASSFQGAFSPLHF. The DNA of the CDR3 is TGTGCCAGCAGCTTCCAGGGGGCTTTTTCACCCCTCCACTTT.